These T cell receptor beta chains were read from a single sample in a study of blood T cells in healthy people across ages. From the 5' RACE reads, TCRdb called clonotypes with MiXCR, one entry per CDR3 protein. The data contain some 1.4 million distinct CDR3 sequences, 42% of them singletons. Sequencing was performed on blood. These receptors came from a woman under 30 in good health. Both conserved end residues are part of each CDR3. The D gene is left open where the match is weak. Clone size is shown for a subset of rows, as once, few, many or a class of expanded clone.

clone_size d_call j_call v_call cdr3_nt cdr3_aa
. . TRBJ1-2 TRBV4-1 TGCGCCAGCAGCCAAGACCAGAGGGAGTATGGCTACACCTTC CASSQDQREYGYTF
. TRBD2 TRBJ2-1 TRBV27 TGTGCCAGCAGTTTAATGGCGGGAGGGCCTCACAATGAGCAGTTCTTC CASSLMAGGPHNEQFF
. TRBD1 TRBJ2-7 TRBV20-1 TGCAGTGCTCCAGGGGGTAGGAGCTACGAGCAGTACTTC CSAPGGRSYEQYF
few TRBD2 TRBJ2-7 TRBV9 TGTGCCAGCAGTGTTAGCGGGGGTACCTACGAGCAGTACTTC CASSVSGGTYEQYF
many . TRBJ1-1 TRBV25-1 TGTGCCAGCAACTCCTTATCTGGCACTGAAGCTTTCTTT CASNSLSGTEAFF
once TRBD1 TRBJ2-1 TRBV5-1 TGCGCCAGCAGCACGACAGGGGCCAACAATGAGCAGTTCTTC CASSTTGANNEQFF
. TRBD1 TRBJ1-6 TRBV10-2 TGCGCCAGCAGTGAGCAAATTGGACAGGGTAATTCACCCCTCCACTTT CASSEQIGQGNSPLHF
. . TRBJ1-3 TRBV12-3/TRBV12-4 TGTGCCAGCAGTTTTTCAGGCCCGATCTCTGGAAACACCATATATTTT CASSFSGPISGNTIYF
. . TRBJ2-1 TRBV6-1 TGTGCCGGCGGGGACTACAATGAGCAGTTCTTC CAGGDYNEQFF
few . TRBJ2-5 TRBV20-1 TGCAGTGCTAGAGATCCCTCCGCCCAGGCCGCGGAGACCCAGTACTTC CSARDPSAQAAETQYF
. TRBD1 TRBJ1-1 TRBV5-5 TGTGCCAGCAGCCAAGGACGGGACAGGAACACTGAAGCTTTCTTT CASSQGRDRNTEAFF
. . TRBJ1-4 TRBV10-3 TGTGCCATCAGAAAAGGCGACGGGGAAAAACTGTTTTTT CAIRKGDGEKLFF
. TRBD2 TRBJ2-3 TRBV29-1 TGCAGCGTTGATCGGAGGCTAGCGGTGGATACGCAGTATTTT CSVDRRLAVDTQYF
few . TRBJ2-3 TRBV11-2 TGTGCCAGCAGCTTTGAGGGGGAAGGCACAGATACGCAGTATTTT CASSFEGEGTDTQYF
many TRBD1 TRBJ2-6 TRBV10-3 TGTGCCGCCGGGGACAGGGGAAATTCTGGGGCCAACGTCCTGACTTTC CAAGDRGNSGANVLTF
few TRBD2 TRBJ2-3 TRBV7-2 TGTGCCAGCAGCTTAGGGGGGGCTAGCGGGGGCCACGCACAAGATACGCAGTATTTT CASSLGGASGGHAQDTQYF
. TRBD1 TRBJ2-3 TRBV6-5 TGTGCCAGCAGTTACTCTCCGACAGGGACCACAGATACGCAGTATTTT CASSYSPTGTTDTQYF
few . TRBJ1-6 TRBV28 TGTGCCAGCAGTCCAGCTCGACGGCGGAATTCACCCCTCCACTTT CASSPARRRNSPLHF
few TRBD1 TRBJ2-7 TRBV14 TGTGCCAGCAGCCAACGCCCGGGACAGGGACTCTACGAGCAGTACTTC CASSQRPGQGLYEQYF
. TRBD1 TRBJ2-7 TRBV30 TGTGCCTGGAAACAGGGGGCCTACGAGCAGTACTTC CAWKQGAYEQYF
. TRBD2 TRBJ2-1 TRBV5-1 TGCGCCAGCAGCCTTCCTAGCGGACGATACAATGAGCAGTTCTTC CASSLPSGRYNEQFF
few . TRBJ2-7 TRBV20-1 TGCAGTGCTAGAAAGGTGGGCGCCTACGAGCAGTACTTC CSARKVGAYEQYF
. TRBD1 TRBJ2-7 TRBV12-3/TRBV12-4 TGTGCCAGCAGTTTAGATGGGACAGGGGGTCACGAGCAGTACTTC CASSLDGTGGHEQYF
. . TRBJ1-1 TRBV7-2 TGTGCCAGCGGAAGGGGGGACCGCACTGAAGCTTTCTTT CASGRGDRTEAFF
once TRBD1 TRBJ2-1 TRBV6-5 TGTGCCAGCAGTACTCTGAGGGACAGGGATTACAATGAGCAGTTCTTC CASSTLRDRDYNEQFF
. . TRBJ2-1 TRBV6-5 TGTGCCAGCAGCGACCGGGCAGGGAATGAGCAGTTCTTC CASSDRAGNEQFF
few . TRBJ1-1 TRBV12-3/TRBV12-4 TGTGCCAGCAGAAAGCGAGAGGGCACTGAAGCTTTCTTT CASRKREGTEAFF
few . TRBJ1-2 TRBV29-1 TGCAGCGTTTCACGAGAATCGAACTATGGCTACACCTTC CSVSRESNYGYTF
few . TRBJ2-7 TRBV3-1 TGTGCCAGCAGCACCCCGAGACAGGCAACCTACGAGCAGTACTTC CASSTPRQATYEQYF
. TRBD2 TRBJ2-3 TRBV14 TGTGCCAGCAGCCAGACTAGCGGGAGGGCCCCCGATACGCAGTATTTT CASSQTSGRAPDTQYF
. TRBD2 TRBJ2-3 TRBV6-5 TGTGCCAGCAGTCGCGGGAGGGCCTTAGATACGCAGTATTTT CASSRGRALDTQYF
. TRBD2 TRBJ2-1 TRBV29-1 TGCAGCGTTGTGGGCGGGGGGGCAAATGAGCAGTTCTTC CSVVGGGANEQFF
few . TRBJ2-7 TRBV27 TGTGCCAGCTCCCTCCTACAGGGCTACGAGCAGTACTTC CASSLLQGYEQYF
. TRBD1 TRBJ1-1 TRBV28 TGTGCCAGCAGTTCGGGACAGGGGGGCTACCGTGAAGCTTTCTTT CASSSGQGGYREAFF
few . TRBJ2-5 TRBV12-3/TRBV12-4 TGTGCCAGCACCAGATCGGGGGAAGAGACCCAGTACTTC CASTRSGEETQYF
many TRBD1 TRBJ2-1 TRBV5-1 TGCGCCAGCAGTAATATCCAGACAGGGGCGGGCGATGAGCAGTTCTTC CASSNIQTGAGDEQFF
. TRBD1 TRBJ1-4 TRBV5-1 TGCGCCAGCAGCTTGAGCCTTACGGACAGGGGGAAAGAAAAACTGTTTTTT CASSLSLTDRGKEKLFF
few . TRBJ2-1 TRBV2 TGTGCCAGCACCAGGAAAACCTACAATGAGCAGTTCTTC CASTRKTYNEQFF
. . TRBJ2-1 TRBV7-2 TGTGCCGGCAGCCTTATGGGGTTGGGGGTGGGGAATGAGCAGTTCTTC CAGSLMGLGVGNEQFF
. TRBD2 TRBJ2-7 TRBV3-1 TGTGCCAGCAGCCCCGGGACTAGCGGGGCAGACTACGAGCAGTACTTC CASSPGTSGADYEQYF
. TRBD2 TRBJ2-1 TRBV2 TGTGCCAGCAGTGACGTCCTAGCGGGAGCCTCCTACAATGAGCAGTTCTTC CASSDVLAGASYNEQFF
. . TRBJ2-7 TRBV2 TGTGCCAGCAGTACCACGACGGACCCCCTGAACGAGCAGTACTTC CASSTTTDPLNEQYF
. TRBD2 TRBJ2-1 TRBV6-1 TGTGCCAGCAGCACCGGACTAGCGGGGTTGTTAGCCGACAATGAGCAGTTCTTC CASSTGLAGLLADNEQFF
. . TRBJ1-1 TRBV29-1 TGCAGCGCCTCAACAGGGACCGCTGAAGCTTTCTTT CSASTGTAEAFF
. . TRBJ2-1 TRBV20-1 TGCAGTGCCCCTAGGGGCCTAGCGCCGCCTCCGGGGTTCTTC CSAPRGLAPPPGFF
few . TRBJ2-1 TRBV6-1 TGTGCCAGCGGGGGGTTCTACAATGAGCAGTTCTTC CASGGFYNEQFF
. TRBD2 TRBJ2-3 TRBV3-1 TGTGCCAGCAGCACCCGACGGTATCTAGCGGGGGAATTGGCAGATACGCAGTATTTT CASSTRRYLAGELADTQYF
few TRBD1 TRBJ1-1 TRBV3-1 TGTGCCAGCAGCCAGCCCCCCCATTGGCAGGGGGTTGGGAACACTGAAGCTTTCTTT CASSQPPHWQGVGNTEAFF
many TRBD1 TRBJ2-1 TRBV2 TGTGCCGCTCCTAGTGGACAGGCCTCCTACAATGAGCAGTTCTTC CAAPSGQASYNEQFF
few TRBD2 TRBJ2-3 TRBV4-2 TGTGCCAGCAGCCAATCCTCTAGCGGAGCTAGCACAGATACGCAGTATTTT CASSQSSSGASTDTQYF